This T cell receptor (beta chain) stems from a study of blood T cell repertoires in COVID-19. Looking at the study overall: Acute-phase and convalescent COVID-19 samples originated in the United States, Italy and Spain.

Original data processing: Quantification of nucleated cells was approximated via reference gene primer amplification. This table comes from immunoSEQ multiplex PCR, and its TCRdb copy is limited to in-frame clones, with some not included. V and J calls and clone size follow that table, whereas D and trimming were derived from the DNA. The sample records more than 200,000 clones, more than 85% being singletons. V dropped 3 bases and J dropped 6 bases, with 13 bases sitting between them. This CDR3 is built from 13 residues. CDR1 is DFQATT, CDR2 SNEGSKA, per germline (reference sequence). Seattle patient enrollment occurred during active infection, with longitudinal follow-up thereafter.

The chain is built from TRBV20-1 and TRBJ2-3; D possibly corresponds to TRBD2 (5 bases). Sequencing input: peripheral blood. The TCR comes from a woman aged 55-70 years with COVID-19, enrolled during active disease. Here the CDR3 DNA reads TGCAGTGCTAGTCGGGGTGGGGTTGATACGCAGTATTTT. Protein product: CSASRGGVDTQYF.